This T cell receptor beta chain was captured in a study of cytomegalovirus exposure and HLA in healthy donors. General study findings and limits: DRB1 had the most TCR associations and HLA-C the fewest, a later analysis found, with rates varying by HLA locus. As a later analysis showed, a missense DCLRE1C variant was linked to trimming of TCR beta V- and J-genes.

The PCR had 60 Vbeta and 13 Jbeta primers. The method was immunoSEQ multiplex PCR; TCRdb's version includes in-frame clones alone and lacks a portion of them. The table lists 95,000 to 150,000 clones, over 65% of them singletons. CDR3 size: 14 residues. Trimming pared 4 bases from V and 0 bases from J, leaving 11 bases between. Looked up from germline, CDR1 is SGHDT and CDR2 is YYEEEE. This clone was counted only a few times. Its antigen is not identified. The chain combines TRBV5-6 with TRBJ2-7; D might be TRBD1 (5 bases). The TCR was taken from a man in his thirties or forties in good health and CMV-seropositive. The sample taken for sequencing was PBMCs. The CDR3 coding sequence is TGTGCCAGCAGCCGAGACAGATACTCCTACGAGCAGTACTTC. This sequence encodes CASSRDRYSYEQYF.